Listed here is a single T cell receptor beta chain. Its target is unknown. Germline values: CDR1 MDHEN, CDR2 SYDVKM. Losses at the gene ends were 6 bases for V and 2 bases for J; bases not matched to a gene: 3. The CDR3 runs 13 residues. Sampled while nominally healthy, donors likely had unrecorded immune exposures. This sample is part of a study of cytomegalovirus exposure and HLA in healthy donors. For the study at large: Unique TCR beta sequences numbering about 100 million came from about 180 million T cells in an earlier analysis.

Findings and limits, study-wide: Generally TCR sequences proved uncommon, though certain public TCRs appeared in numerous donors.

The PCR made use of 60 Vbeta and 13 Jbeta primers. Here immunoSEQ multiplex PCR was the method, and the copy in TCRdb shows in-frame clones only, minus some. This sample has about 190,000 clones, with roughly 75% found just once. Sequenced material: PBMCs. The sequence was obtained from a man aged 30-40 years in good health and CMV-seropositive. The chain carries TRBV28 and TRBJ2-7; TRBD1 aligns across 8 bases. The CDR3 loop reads CASRSQGAYEQYF. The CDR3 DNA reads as TGTGCCAGCAGATCACAGGGGGCCTACGAGCAGTACTTC.